This T cell receptor beta chain appears in the sequencing data of a study of blood T cell repertoires in COVID-19 (dated by TCRdb to 2019 to 2021). About the investigation overall: Collaborator samples came from the United States, Italy and Spain and covered acute and convalescent phases of COVID-19. The repertoires were made available in a free public database intended to serve as a resource for research on the immune response to SARS-CoV-2. Deeply sampled blood TCRbeta repertoires from subjects exposed to, actively infected with, or recovered from COVID-19 were included in the dataset. The prospective study material was composed of cDNA or gDNA derived from T cells, B-cell-depleted T cells, or PBMCs. Samples came from the ongoing ImmuneRACE study (first 160 participants) plus 1,254 subjects from 6 global collaborators. Nearly every sample came with metadata listing a de-identified subject ID, COVID-19 status, age in years and sex. Where available, HLA class I and class II types were taken from metadata supplied by the sample provider and were not determined by assay-based typing. Overall study outcomes, separate from this receptor: How much clinical and demographic metadata was included differed by source and by participant, and the metadata was provided uncurated.

The immunoSEQ Assay, a bias-controlled multiplex PCR, was used to amplify TCRbeta CDR3 regions from genomic DNA. Per the source publication's procedure: The number of nucleated cells in each sample was estimated from the amplification of reference gene primers within the assay. To quantify the absolute abundance of each unique TCRbeta CDR3 rearrangement, sequence reads were collapsed and filtered. Productive Simpson clonality was computed per sample as the square root of Simpson's diversity index over productive rearrangements. Drawn from immuneACCESS, this table holds only the in-frame rearrangements with V and J called that TCRdb kept. Clones are partly lost; checked studies trace under half to an unresolved V gene and leave the rest unexplained. V, J and clone size were drawn from that table, and D and trimming were deduced from the DNA. A total of almost 250,000 clones appear in this sample, around 88% of them only once. Of the sample, 5.5% to 6.5% is held by the ten largest clones.

Ten or more counts support this clone. No cognate antigen has been identified for it. Base qualities are not recorded, but no much larger clone differs from it by a single base. Other nucleotide sequences in the sample specify the same CDR3. After removal of 5 bases from V and 5 bases from J, the junction retains 1 base not matched to a gene. CDR1 MGHRA and CDR2 YSYEKL are derived from the germline V gene. The cysteine opens and the phenylalanine closes a CDR3 of 13 amino acids. Just the 39-base CDR3 DNA is kept, in frame starting at base 1. One collaborating source in Seattle enrolled patients while the patients were actively infected and followed the patients over time throughout the course of disease. Collaborating institutions collected whole blood in K2EDTA tubes following their own protocols. For TCRbeta analysis, collaborators shipped samples as frozen whole blood, isolated PBMCs, or DNA extracted from either of those sample types.

The rearranged chain carries TRBV4-1 and TRBJ2-5; a stretch of 11 junction bases matches TRBD2. The receptor was isolated from a woman older than 75 with COVID-19, enrolled during active disease. What was sequenced was peripheral blood. The CDR3 amino acid sequence is: CASSRLAGETQYF. The DNA sequence reads TGCGCCAGCAGCAGACTAGCGGGGGAGACCCAGTACTTC.